This TCR beta chain was captured in a study of CD8+CD57+ T cells in acquired aplastic anemia. Study background: Sorted CD4+ plus CD8+ cells gave DNA averaging 3.2 ug. Study-level results: Patients shared 25 to 30 CD8+ CDR3 sequences with controls.

TCR beta VDJ and CDR3 were profiled, and genomic DNA was the template. TCRdb fed the reads into MiXCR, producing one record per CDR3 protein. This sample has 150,000 to 200,000 distinct CDR3 sequences; 63% occur once, and the top ten carry 42%. To note about this clonotype: No antigen is known for it.

Flow cytometry had shown expanded CD8+CD57+ cells in the patients chosen for sequencing. No therapy had been given to the patients at the time of blood sampling. The TCR comes from a human donor with aplastic anemia. Sequenced: sorted CD4+, CD8+, or CD8+CD57+ T cells (not recorded which) from PBMCs.

The CDR3 DNA is TGTGCCAGTAGTTCCCCAGGGACAGGTTTCGAGCAGTACTTC. Protein: CASSSPGTGFEQYF. The chain uses TRBV19 and TRBJ2-7; TRBD1 aligns across 8 bases. V shed 5 bases and J 6 bases; nucleotides not matched to a gene: 9. The CDR3 has 14 amino acids. The germline gives CDR1 LNHDA, CDR2 SQIVND (reference sequence).